A single sample is the source of the 22 T cell receptor beta chains below, sequenced in a study of CD8+CD57+ T cells in acquired aplastic anemia. Genomic DNA was employed as the template in profiling TCR beta VDJ and CDR3. MiXCR was run by TCRdb on the reads, yielding one entry per CDR3 protein. The table has around 200,000 distinct CDR3 sequences, almost 50% seen once. All patients picked for sequencing had shown, by flow cytometry, an expansion of CD8+CD57+ cells. Sample: sorted CD4+, CD8+, or CD8+CD57+ T cells (not recorded which) from PBMCs. The receptors here all came from a human donor with aplastic anemia.

The table lists this clonotype with many counts. CDR3 sequence (DNA): TGCAGCGTCGTCGTCCGGGATAATGAAAAACTGTTTTTT. Translation: CSVVVRDNEKLFF. The chain uses TRBV29-1 and TRBJ1-4; D is undetermined. Trimming stripped 6 bases from V and 4 bases from J, with 12 bases between. This CDR3 has 13 residues. The germline V gene encodes CDR1 SQVTM and CDR2 ANQGSEA.

This clonotype showed up just a few times. J is TRBJ2-5 and V is TRBV15; D uncertain. Germline CDR1 is LNHNV and CDR2 is YYDKDF (reference sequence). The CDR3 consists of 14 residues. V was shortened by 1 base and J by 1 base, with 7 bases between the two germline ends. The CDR3 DNA is TGTGCCACCAGCAGAGTAGGTCGCCAAGAGACCCAGTACTTC. Its protein product is CATSRVGRQETQYF.

This rearrangement joins TRBV19 to TRBJ2-1; D might be TRBD2 (5 bases). Germline CDR1 is LNHDA and CDR2 is SQIVND (reference sequence). This CDR3 has 14 residues. V shed 3 bases and J shed 6 bases, with 12 bases lying between them. In DNA, the CDR3 is TGTGCCAGTAGTATTGGGAATCGGGGCAATGAGCAGTTCTTC. Translation: CASSIGNRGNEQFF.

The sample holds one count of this clonotype. The chain has TRBV19 and TRBJ1-1; D call uncertain. Trimming stripped 3 bases from V and 8 bases from J, with 7 bases between. The CDR3 is 11 amino acids. Germline V gene lookup returns CDR1 LNHDA and CDR2 SQIVND (reference sequence). CDR3 sequence (DNA): TGTGCCAGTAGTATGACCGGGGAAGCTTTCTTT. Translated, it gives CASSMTGEAFF.

This chain joins TRBV7-9 and TRBJ2-7; 11 bases are shared with TRBD2. After removal of 0 bases from V and 6 bases from J, the junction contained 7 bases not matched to a gene. CDR1 SEHNR and CDR2 FQNEAQ come from the germline V gene (reference sequence). The length of the CDR3 is 16 residues. In DNA, the CDR3 is TGTGCCAGCAGCTTAGCGGTTGGTCTAGCGGGAGGCGAGCAGTACTTC. Its translation: CASSLAVGLAGGEQYF.

Many counts were recorded for this clonotype. The chain links TRBV20-1 to TRBJ2-6; D assignment may be TRBD1 or TRBD2 (5 bases each). Trimming stripped 3 bases from V and 4 bases from J, with 10 bases between. The germline gives CDR1 DFQATT, CDR2 SNEGSKA (reference sequence). The CDR3 length is 14 residues. CDR3 coding DNA: TGCAGTGCTAGTCGGGGCCCCGGGGCCAACGTCCTGACTTTC. Translating it yields CSASRGPGANVLTF.

This clonotype was detected ten times or more. V gene TRBV2 combines with J gene TRBJ1-2; a weak D match, TRBD1 (5 bases). Germline loops: CDR1 SNHLY, CDR2 FYNNEI. The CDR3 is 14 amino acids. V was pared by 0 bases and J by 6 bases, with 11 bases between. The CDR3 DNA follows: TGTGCCAGCAGTGAAGCGCAAAGGGGAGATGGCTACACCTTC. Translation: CASSEAQRGDGYTF.

This clonotype appeared a few times. The rearrangement joins TRBV10-3 to TRBJ2-1; no clear D gene. The CDR3 spans 15 residues. Germline-derived CDR1 and CDR2 are ENHRY and SYGVKD. Trimming left V 6 bases short and J 6 bases short, with 18 bases between. This CDR3 is CAISSSTTVPNEQFF. CDR3 bases: TGTGCCATCAGCTCCTCCACGACGGTCCCCAATGAGCAGTTCTTC.

The gene calls are TRBV19 and TRBJ1-5, with D possibly TRBD1 on 5 matching bases. Germline V CDR1 and CDR2: LNHDA, SQIVND (reference sequence). Trimming left V 6 bases short and J 4 bases short, with 13 bases between. This CDR3 is 14 amino acids long. The CDR3 DNA follows: TGTGCCAGTAGGACGGGGCACCTGAATCAGCCCCAGCATTTT. It is translated as CASRTGHLNQPQHF. Full variable domain (rest looked up from reference TRBV19 and TRBJ1-5): DGGITQSPKYLFRKEGQNVTLSCEQNLNHDAMYWYRQDPGQGLRLIYYSQIVNDFQKGDIAEGYSVSREKKESFPLTVTSAQKNPTAFYLCASRTGHLNQPQHFGDGTRLSIL.

At least ten counts were recorded for this clonotype. This chain uses TRBV20-1 with TRBJ1-5; 10 bases agree with TRBD1. V lost 6 bases, J lost 0 bases, and 11 bases stayed unmatched. Germline V CDR1 and CDR2: DFQATT, SNEGSKA (reference sequence). The CDR3 covers 17 residues. CDR3 nucleotides: TGCAGTGCGACCGGGACAGGGGAGAGGTATAGCAATCAGCCCCAGCATTTT. It codes for CSATGTGERYSNQPQHF.

As to this clonotype: Possible read error: a much larger clone is one base away. The V gene is TRBV12-3 or TRBV12-4, the J gene TRBJ1-1; D gene ambiguous. V was clipped by 8 bases and J by 0 bases, with 7 bases between them. The CDR3 length is 12 residues. This CDR3 is CASRHMNTEAFF. The DNA for the CDR3 is TGTGCCAGCCGGCACATGAACACTGAAGCTTTCTTT.

In its sample, this clonotype was seen many times. The chain employs TRBV30 and TRBJ2-7; no clear D. This CDR3 contains 11 residues. Looked up from germline, CDR1 is GTSNPN and CDR2 is SVGIG (reference sequence). The germline V and J ends were trimmed by 2 bases and 5 bases, with 7 bases remaining between them. As DNA, the CDR3 is TGTGCCTGGAGTATTGGTAACGAGCAGTACTTC. Encoded protein: CAWSIGNEQYF.

Turning to this clonotype: At one boundary the junction diverges from the germline segment, which might be a read error. This chain uses TRBV20-1 with TRBJ2-1, with 7 bases aligning to TRBD1. The CDR3 has 14 residues. The germline gives CDR1 DFQATT, CDR2 SNEGSKA (reference sequence). The CDR3 loop is CSALPGQRWNERFF. CDR3 in DNA: TGCAGTGCTTTACCGGGACAGAGGTGGAATGAGCGGTTCTTC.

This chain connects TRBV9 to TRBJ2-2; D call uncertain. Looked up from germline, CDR1 is SGDLS and CDR2 is YYNGEE. With 0 bases removed from V and 7 bases from J, the gap between germline ends came to 10 bases. The CDR3 contains 14 residues. The CDR3 DNA is TGTGCCAGCAGCGTAGCCGGGCCCGACGGGGAGCTGTTTTTT. Translated: CASSVAGPDGELFF.

The gene calls are TRBV19 and TRBJ2-3; 8 bases map to TRBD1. There are 16 residues in the CDR3. The trim removed 6 bases at V and 5 bases at J, leaving 13 bases unmatched. Germline CDR1 and CDR2: LNHDA and SQIVND (reference sequence). CDR3 amino acids: CASRAIGTGPIDTQYF. The CDR3 DNA is TGTGCCAGTAGGGCGATCGGGACAGGACCTATAGATACGCAGTATTTT.

The J gene is TRBJ1-2, the V gene TRBV12-3 or TRBV12-4, with TRBD1 matching 11 bases. J was trimmed by 10 bases and V by 7 bases; bases with no gene match: 14. The CDR3 is 15 residues long. Here the CDR3 reads CASTFWGDRGIDYTF. The DNA of the CDR3 is TGTGCCAGCACCTTTTGGGGGGACAGGGGGATAGACTACACCTTC.

V usage is TRBV6-6 and J usage is TRBJ1-2, with a weak D call TRBD1 (5 bases). CDR1 is MNHNY, CDR2 SVGAGI, per germline (reference sequence). This CDR3 region has 14 residues. The V and J ends lost 0 bases and 4 bases respectively, with 9 bases between them. The CDR3: CASSYSPRVYGYTF. The CDR3 nucleotides are TGTGCCAGCAGTTACTCGCCCAGGGTCTATGGCTACACCTTC.

At least ten counts were recorded for this clonotype. V gene TRBV25-1 combines with J gene TRBJ2-2; D gene unclear. Trimming removed 6 bases from V and 6 bases from J, with 8 bases in between. Germline loops: CDR1 MGHDK, CDR2 SYGVNS. The CDR3 sequence is 12 residues long. The CDR3, as DNA: TGTGCCAGCAGGAAATACTCCGGGGAGCTGTTTTTT. Protein sequence: CASRKYSGELFF.

This clonotype was counted at least ten times. CDR3 sequence (DNA): TGTGCCAGCAGTGAACGCTACGAGCAGTACTTC. Protein: CASSERYEQYF. This rearrangement joins TRBV25-1 to TRBJ2-7; no reliable D call. The germline V and J ends were trimmed by 2 bases and 3 bases, with 2 bases remaining between them. The V gene's germline CDR1 is MGHDK and CDR2 SYGVNS. This CDR3 contains 11 residues.

This clonotype has ten or more counts. This sequence joins TRBV20-1 and TRBJ2-1, with D perhaps matching TRBD1 (8 bases). The V gene's germline CDR1 is DFQATT and CDR2 SNEGSKA (reference sequence). The V gene lost 6 bases and the J gene lost 9 bases, with 18 bases spanning the gap. The CDR3 runs 13 residues. The CDR3 protein is CSAIPGGGGEQFF. DNA for the CDR3: TGCAGTGCCATCCCAGGGGGCGGGGGTGAGCAGTTCTTC.

Ten or more counts support this clonotype. The J gene is TRBJ1-2, the V gene TRBV20-1; no reliable D call. The CDR3 totals 12 residues. V was clipped by 0 bases and J by 6 bases, with 8 bases between them. CDR1 DFQATT and CDR2 SNEGSKA come from the germline V gene (reference sequence). CDR3 sequence reads: CSARDLRDGYTF. CDR3 in DNA: TGCAGTGCTAGAGATCTAAGGGATGGCTACACCTTC.

J is TRBJ2-4 and V is TRBV20-1, with unresolved D. Germline CDR1 DFQATT, CDR2 SNEGSKA (reference sequence). The V end was cut by 0 bases, the J end by 0 bases, with 9 bases between. CDR3 length: 15 amino acids. The CDR3 protein is CSARDRVGAKNIQYF. As DNA, the CDR3 is TGCAGTGCTAGAGATCGGGTGGGAGCCAAAAACATTCAGTACTTC.